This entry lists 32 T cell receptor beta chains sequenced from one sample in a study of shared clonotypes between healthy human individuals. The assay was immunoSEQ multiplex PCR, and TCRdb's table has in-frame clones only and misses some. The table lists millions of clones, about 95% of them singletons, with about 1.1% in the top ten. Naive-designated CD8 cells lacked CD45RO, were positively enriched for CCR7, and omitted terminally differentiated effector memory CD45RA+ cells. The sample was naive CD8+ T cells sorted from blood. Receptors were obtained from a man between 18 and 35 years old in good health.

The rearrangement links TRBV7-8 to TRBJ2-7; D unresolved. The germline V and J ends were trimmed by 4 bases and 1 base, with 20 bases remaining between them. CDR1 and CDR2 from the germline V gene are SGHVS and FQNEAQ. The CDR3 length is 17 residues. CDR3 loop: CASSSYGRGVRSYEQYF. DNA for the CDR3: TGTGCCAGCAGCTCCTATGGCCGCGGCGTACGGTCCTACGAGCAGTACTTC.

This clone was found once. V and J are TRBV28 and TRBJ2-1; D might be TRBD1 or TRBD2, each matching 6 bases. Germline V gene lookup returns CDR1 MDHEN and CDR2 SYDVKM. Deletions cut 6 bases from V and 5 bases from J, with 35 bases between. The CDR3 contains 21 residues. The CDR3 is CASSLPIRGPETPPKNNEQFF. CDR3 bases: TGTGCCAGCAGCCTTCCCATACGGGGGCCGGAAACACCCCCAAAAAACAATGAGCAGTTCTTC.

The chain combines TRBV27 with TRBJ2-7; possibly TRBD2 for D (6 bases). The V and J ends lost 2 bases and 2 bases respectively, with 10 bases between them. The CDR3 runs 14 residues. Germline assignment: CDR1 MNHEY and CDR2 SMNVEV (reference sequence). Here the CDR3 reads CASSLRGATYEQYF. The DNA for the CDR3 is TGTGCCAGCAGTTTACGCGGGGCCACCTACGAGCAGTACTTC.

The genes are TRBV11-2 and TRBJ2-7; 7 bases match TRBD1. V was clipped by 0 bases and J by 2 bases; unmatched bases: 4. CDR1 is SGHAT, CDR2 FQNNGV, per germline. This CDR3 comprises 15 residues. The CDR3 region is CASSLEMDRTYEQYF. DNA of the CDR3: TGTGCCAGCAGCTTAGAAATGGACAGGACCTACGAGCAGTACTTC.

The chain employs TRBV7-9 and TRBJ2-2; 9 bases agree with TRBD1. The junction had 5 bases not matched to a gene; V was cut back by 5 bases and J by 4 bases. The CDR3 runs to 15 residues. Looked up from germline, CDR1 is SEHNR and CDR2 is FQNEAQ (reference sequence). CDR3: CASSLDRGGTGELFF. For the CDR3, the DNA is TGTGCCAGCAGCCTGGACAGGGGCGGCACCGGGGAGCTGTTTTTT.

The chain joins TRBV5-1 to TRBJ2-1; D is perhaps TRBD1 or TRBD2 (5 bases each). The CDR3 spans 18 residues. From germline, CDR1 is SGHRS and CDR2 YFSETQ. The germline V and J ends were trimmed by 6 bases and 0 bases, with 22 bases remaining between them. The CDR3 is CASTNPLDGARSYNEQFF. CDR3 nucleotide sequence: TGCGCCAGCACTAATCCTTTGGACGGGGCCCGCTCCTACAATGAGCAGTTCTTC.

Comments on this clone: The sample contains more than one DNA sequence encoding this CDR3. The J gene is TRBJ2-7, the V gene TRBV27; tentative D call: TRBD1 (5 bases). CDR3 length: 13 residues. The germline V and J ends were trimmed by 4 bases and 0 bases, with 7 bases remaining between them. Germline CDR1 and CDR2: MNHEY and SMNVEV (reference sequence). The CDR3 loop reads CASSSDISYEQYF. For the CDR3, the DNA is TGTGCCAGCAGTTCGGACATCTCCTACGAGCAGTACTTC.

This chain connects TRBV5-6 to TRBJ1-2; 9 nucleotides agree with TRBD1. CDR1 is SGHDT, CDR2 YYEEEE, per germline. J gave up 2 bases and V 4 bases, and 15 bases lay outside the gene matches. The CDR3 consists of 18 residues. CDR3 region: CASSPVPQGAEGNYGYTF. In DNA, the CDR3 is TGTGCCAGCAGCCCCGTCCCACAGGGGGCTGAGGGAAACTATGGCTACACCTTC.

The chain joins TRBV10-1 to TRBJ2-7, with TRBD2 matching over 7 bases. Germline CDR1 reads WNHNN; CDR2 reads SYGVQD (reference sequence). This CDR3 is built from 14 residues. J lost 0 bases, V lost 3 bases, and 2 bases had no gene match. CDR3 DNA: TGCGCCAGCAGTGAAGCGGGGCACTCCTACGAGCAGTACTTC. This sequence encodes CASSEAGHSYEQYF.

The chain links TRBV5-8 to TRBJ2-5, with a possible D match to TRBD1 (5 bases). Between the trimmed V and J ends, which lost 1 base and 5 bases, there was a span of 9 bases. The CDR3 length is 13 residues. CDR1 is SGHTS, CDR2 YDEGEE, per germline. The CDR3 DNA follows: TGTGCCAGCAGCTTGAGGGGCCGGGAGACCCAGTACTTC. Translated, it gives CASSLRGRETQYF. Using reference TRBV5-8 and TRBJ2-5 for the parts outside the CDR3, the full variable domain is EAGVTQSPTHLIKTRGQQATLRCSPISGHTSVYWYQQALGLGLQFLLWYDEGEERNRGNFPPRFSGRQFPNYSSELNVNALELEDSALYLCASSLRGRETQYFGPGTRLLVL.

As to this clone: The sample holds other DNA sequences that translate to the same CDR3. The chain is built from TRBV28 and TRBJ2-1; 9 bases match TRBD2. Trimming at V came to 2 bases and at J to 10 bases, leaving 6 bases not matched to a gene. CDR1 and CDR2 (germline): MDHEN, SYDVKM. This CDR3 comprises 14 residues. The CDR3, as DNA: TGTGCCAGCAGTTTAAGCGGGGGGCCGGGAGAGCAGTTCTTC. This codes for CASSLSGGPGEQFF.

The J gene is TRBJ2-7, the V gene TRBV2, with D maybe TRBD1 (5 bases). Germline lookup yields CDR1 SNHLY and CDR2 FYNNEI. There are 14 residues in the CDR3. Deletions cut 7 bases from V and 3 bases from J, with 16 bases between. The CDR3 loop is CASIPGKGSYEQYF. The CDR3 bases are TGTGCCAGCATTCCAGGGAAAGGAAGCTACGAGCAGTACTTC.

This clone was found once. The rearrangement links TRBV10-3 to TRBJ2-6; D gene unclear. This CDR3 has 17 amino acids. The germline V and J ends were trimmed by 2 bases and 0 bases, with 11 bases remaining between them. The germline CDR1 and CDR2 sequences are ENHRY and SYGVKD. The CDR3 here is CAISEMTVASGANVLTF. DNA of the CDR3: TGTGCCATCAGTGAGATGACGGTAGCCTCTGGGGCCAACGTCCTGACTTTC.

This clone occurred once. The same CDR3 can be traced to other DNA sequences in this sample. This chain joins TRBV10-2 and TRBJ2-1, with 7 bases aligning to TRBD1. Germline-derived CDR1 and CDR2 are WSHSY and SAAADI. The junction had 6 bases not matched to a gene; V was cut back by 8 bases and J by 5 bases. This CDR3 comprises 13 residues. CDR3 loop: CASSWDSNNEQFF. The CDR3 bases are TGCGCCAGCTCCTGGGACAGCAACAATGAGCAGTTCTTC.

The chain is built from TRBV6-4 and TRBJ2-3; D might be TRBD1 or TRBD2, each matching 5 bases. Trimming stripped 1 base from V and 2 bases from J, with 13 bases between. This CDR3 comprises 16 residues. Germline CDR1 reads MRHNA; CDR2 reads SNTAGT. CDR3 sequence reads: CASSDYGTENTDTQYF. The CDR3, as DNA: TGTGCCAGCAGTGACTACGGGACGGAAAACACAGATACGCAGTATTTT.

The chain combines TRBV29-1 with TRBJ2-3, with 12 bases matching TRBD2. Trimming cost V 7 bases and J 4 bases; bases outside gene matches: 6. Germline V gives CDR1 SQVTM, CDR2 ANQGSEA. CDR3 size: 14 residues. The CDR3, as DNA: TGCAGCGGTCTAGCGGGAGGGGTAGCAGATACGCAGTATTTT. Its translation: CSGLAGGVADTQYF.

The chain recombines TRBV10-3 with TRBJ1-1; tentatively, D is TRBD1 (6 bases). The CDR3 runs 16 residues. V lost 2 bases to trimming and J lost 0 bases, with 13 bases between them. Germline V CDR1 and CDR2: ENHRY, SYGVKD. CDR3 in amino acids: CAISEPSGAMNTEAFF. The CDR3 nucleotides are TGTGCCATCAGTGAGCCGTCGGGGGCCATGAACACTGAAGCTTTCTTT.

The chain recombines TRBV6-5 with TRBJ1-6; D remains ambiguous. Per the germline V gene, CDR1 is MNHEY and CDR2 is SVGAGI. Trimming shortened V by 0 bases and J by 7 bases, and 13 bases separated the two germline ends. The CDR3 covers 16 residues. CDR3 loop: CASSYSKKPGNSPLHF. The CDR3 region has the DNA TGTGCCAGCAGTTACTCGAAGAAACCGGGAAATTCACCCCTCCACTTT.

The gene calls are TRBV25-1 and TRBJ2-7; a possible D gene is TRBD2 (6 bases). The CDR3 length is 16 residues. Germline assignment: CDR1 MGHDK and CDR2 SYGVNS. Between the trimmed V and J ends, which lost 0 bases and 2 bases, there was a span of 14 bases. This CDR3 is CASSEYGGTPTYEQYF. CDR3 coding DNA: TGTGCCAGCAGTGAATATGGAGGGACGCCGACCTACGAGCAGTACTTC.

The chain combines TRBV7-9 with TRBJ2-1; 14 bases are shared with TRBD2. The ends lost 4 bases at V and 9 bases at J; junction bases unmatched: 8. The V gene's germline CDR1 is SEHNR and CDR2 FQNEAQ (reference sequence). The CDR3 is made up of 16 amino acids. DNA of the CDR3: TGTGCCAGCAGCTCTCGACTAGCGGGGGGGCATGGTGAGCAGTTCTTC. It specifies CASSSRLAGGHGEQFF.

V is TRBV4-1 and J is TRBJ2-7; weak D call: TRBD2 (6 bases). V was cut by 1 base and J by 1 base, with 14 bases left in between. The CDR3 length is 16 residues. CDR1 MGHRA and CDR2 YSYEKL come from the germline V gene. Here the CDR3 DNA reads TGCGCCAGCAGCCAAGCTCGTGGGAGCGGGTCCTACGAGCAGTACTTC. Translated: CASSQARGSGSYEQYF.

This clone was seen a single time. The CDR3 nucleotides are TGTGCCAGCAGTTACTCTGGCGGGGGGGCGGCAAATACGCAGTATTTT. It translates to CASSYSGGGAANTQYF. This sequence joins TRBV6-5 and TRBJ2-3, with 9 bases identical to TRBD2. Germline V gene data show CDR1 as MNHEY and CDR2 as SVGAGI. V dropped 0 bases and J dropped 7; count of bases not matched to a gene: 8. The CDR3 totals 16 residues.

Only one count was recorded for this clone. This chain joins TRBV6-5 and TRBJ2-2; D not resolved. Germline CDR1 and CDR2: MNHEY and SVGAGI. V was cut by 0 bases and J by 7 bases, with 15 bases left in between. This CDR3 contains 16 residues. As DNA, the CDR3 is TGTGCCAGCAGTTACTCCGTCTCCGGCCTGATCGGGGAGCTGTTTTTT. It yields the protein CASSYSVSGLIGELFF.

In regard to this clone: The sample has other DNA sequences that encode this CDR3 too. CDR3 amino acids: CASSVGNQPQHF. CDR3 in DNA: TGTGCCAGCAGCGTCGGCAATCAGCCCCAGCATTTT. The chain joins TRBV5-6 to TRBJ1-5; D uncertain. Looked up from germline, CDR1 is SGHDT and CDR2 is YYEEEE. Trimming cost V 4 bases and J 2 bases, with 4 bases left between them. This CDR3 has 12 amino acids.

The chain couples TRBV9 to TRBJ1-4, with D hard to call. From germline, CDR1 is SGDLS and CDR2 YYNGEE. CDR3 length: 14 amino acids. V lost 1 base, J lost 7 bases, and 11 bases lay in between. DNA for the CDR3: TGTGCCAGCAGCGTAAGCGGGGTCGCTGAAAAACTGTTTTTT. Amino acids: CASSVSGVAEKLFF.

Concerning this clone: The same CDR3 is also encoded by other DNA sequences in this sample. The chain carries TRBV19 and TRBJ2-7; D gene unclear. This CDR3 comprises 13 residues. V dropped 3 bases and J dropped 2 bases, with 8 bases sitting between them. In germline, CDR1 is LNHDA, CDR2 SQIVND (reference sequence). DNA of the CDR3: TGTGCCAGTAGTATCGGAACAGCCTACGAGCAGTACTTC. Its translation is CASSIGTAYEQYF.

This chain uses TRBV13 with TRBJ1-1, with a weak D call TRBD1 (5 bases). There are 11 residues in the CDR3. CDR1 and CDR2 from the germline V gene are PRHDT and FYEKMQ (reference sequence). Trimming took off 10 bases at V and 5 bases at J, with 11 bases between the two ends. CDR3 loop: CATGAGTEAFF. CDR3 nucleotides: TGTGCCACCGGGGCGGGTACTGAAGCTTTCTTT.

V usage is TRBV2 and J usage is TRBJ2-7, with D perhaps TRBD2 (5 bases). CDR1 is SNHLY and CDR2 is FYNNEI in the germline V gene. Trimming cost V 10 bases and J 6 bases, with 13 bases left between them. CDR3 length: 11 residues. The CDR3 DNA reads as TGTGCCACCGAGGGAAGATCCGAGCAGTACTTC. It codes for CATEGRSEQYF. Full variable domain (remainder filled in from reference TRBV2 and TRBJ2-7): EPEVTQTPSHQVTQMGQEVILRCVPISNHLYFYWYRQILGQKVEFLVSFYNNEISEKSEIFDDQFSVERPDGSNFTLKIRSTKLEDSAMYFCATEGRSEQYFGPGTRLTVT.

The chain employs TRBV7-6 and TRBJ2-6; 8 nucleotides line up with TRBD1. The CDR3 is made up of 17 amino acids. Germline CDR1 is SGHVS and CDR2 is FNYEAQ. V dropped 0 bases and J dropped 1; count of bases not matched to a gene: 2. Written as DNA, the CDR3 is TGTGCCAGCAGCTTAGCAGGGACAGGATCTGGGGCCAACGTCCTGACTTTC. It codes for CASSLAGTGSGANVLTF.

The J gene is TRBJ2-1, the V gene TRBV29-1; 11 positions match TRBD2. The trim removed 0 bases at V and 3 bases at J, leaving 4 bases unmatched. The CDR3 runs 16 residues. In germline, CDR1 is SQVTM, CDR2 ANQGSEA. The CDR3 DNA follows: TGCAGCGTTGAAGATTTAGCGGGGGGGCTCTACAATGAGCAGTTCTTC. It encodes CSVEDLAGGLYNEQFF.

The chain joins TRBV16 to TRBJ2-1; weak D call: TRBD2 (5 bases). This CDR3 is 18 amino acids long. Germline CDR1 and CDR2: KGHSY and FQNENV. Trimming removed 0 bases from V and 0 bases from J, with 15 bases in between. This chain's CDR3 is CASSQSESPGSSYNEQFF. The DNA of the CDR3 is TGTGCCAGCAGCCAATCGGAGTCTCCGGGGAGCTCCTACAATGAGCAGTTCTTC.

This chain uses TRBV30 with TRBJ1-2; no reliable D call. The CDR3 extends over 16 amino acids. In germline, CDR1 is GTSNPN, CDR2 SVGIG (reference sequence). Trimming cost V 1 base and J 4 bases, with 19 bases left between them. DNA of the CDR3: TGTGCCTGGAGTGAGCCCCTTTATAGCCTTAGCTATGGCTACACCTTC. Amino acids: CAWSEPLYSLSYGYTF.